The 9 T cell receptor beta chains given below trace back to one sample, sequenced in a study of cytomegalovirus exposure and HLA in healthy donors. The PCR employed 60 Vbeta primers together with 13 Jbeta primers. Repertoires were generated with immunoSEQ multiplex PCR, while TCRdb's copy carries only in-frame clones and drops some. The sample shows some 180,000 clones, 65% to 85% of them seen only once. Sequenced: PBMCs. These receptors were taken from a man aged 40-49 years in good health and CMV-seropositive.

V gene TRBV10-3 combines with J gene TRBJ2-5; tentative D call: TRBD2 (5 bases). Germline assignment: CDR1 ENHRY and CDR2 SYGVKD. V lost 9 bases and J 3 bases, leaving 20 bases between the germline ends. CDR3 length equals 15 residues. The DNA for the CDR3 is TGTGCCATTGGGAGTGTTAGTCCTCCGAAAGAGACCCAGTACTTC. Its protein is CAIGSVSPPKETQYF.

The chain uses TRBV2 and TRBJ2-2; a weak D match, TRBD1 (6 bases). CDR3 length: 12 residues. Trimming shortened V by 8 bases and J by 5 bases, and 9 bases separated the two germline ends. Germline CDR1 is SNHLY and CDR2 is FYNNEI. In DNA, the CDR3 is TGTGCCAGCCATCAGGGGACCGGGGAGCTGTTTTTT. Amino acid sequence: CASHQGTGELFF.

The J gene is TRBJ2-1, the V gene TRBV10-1; 7 bases fit TRBD2. V trimming: 3 bases; J trimming: 3 bases; junction bases outside the gene matches: 8. CDR1 and CDR2 from the germline V gene are WNHNN and SYGVQD (reference sequence). CDR3 length: 16 amino acids. The CDR3 DNA follows: TGCGCCAGCAGTGATACCAGCGGGATACTCTACAATGAGCAGTTCTTC. This gives the protein CASSDTSGILYNEQFF.

The rearrangement joins TRBV19 to TRBJ1-1, with 7 bases identical to TRBD1. Trimming cost V 6 bases and J 1 base; bases outside gene matches: 5. This CDR3 is 14 amino acids long. Germline loops: CDR1 LNHDA, CDR2 SQIVND (reference sequence). The CDR3 loop is CASRVTGANTEAFF. The CDR3 nucleotides read TGTGCCAGTAGGGTAACAGGGGCGAACACTGAAGCTTTCTTT.

The chain links TRBV5-8 to TRBJ2-5; 10 nucleotides agree with TRBD1. The CDR3 contains 18 residues. V dropped 1 base and J dropped 2; count of bases not matched to a gene: 11. In germline, CDR1 is SGHTS, CDR2 YDEGEE. The CDR3 sequence is CASSLWRRGQGRQETQYF. The CDR3 DNA sequence: TGTGCCAGCAGCTTGTGGAGGCGGGGACAGGGGCGTCAAGAGACCCAGTACTTC. Supplemented by reference TRBV5-8 and TRBJ2-5, the full variable domain reads EAGVTQSPTHLIKTRGQQATLRCSPISGHTSVYWYQQALGLGLQFLLWYDEGEERNRGNFPPRFSGRQFPNYSSELNVNALELEDSALYLCASSLWRRGQGRQETQYFGPGTRLLVL.

In its sample, this clone was seen a few times. The chain has TRBV19 and TRBJ2-5, with 9 bases that match TRBD1. Trimming at V came to 3 bases and at J to 4 bases, leaving 9 bases not matched to a gene. The CDR3 loop spans 16 amino acids. Per the germline V gene, CDR1 is LNHDA and CDR2 is SQIVND (reference sequence). Here the CDR3 reads CASSMRTGASRETQYF. The CDR3 region has the DNA TGTGCCAGTAGTATGAGGACAGGGGCGAGTCGAGAGACCCAGTACTTC.

The rearrangement uses TRBV12-2 and TRBJ2-7; the table calls TRBD2, which could not be checked here. TRBV12-2 is noted as a pseudogene. CDR3 length: 15 amino acids. DNA of the CDR3: TGTGCAAGTCGCTTAGCGGGACTAACTGTCTACGAGCAGTACTTC. As protein: CASRLAGLTVYEQYF.

The chain joins TRBV5-6 to TRBJ2-5, with D maybe TRBD1 (5 bases). The ends were cut back, 4 bases at V and 4 bases at J, with 14 bases in the middle. This CDR3 is built from 14 residues. Germline CDR1 and CDR2: SGHDT and YYEEEE. CDR3 loop: CASSPDIGRETQYF. CDR3 nucleotide sequence: TGTGCCAGCAGCCCGGACATAGGGCGAGAGACCCAGTACTTC.

The chain has TRBV6-5 and TRBJ1-1, with 7 bases matching TRBD1. There are 14 residues in the CDR3. V trimming: 2 bases; J trimming: 2 bases; junction bases outside the gene matches: 2. CDR1 is MNHEY and CDR2 is SVGAGI in the germline V gene. DNA of the CDR3: TGTGCCAGCAGTTACGGGACAGTAAACACTGAAGCTTTCTTT. Its protein is CASSYGTVNTEAFF.